The T cell receptor (beta chain) described here comes from a study of early T cells in non-severe SARS-CoV-2 infection. The V and J ends lost 6 bases and 3 bases, in that order; junction bases with no gene match: 17. The CDR3 is 17 residues long. CDR1 is DFQATT, CDR2 SNEGSKA, per germline (reference sequence). TCRdb passed the 5' RACE reads through MiXCR, listing each CDR3 protein once. Among 70,000 to 90,000 distinct CDR3 sequences listed, 10% were seen once. The sequence was obtained from an adult who was a healthcare worker with PCR-confirmed SARS-CoV-2 infection or an uninfected control (not recorded which). The genes are TRBV20-1 and TRBJ2-7; 10 bases align to TRBD1. Sequenced here: whole blood, sampled at baseline. DNA of the CDR3: TGCAGTGCGCTAGGGACAGGGGAGATGGGTCTGGTCTACGAGCAGTACTTC. Translated, it gives CSALGTGEMGLVYEQYF.